The clone carrying this T cell receptor beta chain was seen repeatedly, ten times or more. This sample is part of a study of CD8 T cells in ankylosing spondylitis. V dropped 4 bases and J dropped 5 bases, with 17 bases sitting between them. This CDR3 has 14 residues. Germline CDR1 DFQATT, CDR2 SNEGSKA (reference sequence). Each CDR3 protein gets one entry after TCRdb re-called the 5' RACE reads with MiXCR. The profile shows under 300,000 distinct CDR3 sequences, 8% to 9.5% of them singletons. Sequencing was done on a sample of blood, either unsorted or a sorted T cell fraction (not recorded which). The chain is built from TRBV20-1 and TRBJ2-5; D may match TRBD1 or TRBD2 (5 bases each). This sequence was found in a male donor with ankylosing spondylitis or in good health (not recorded which). CDR3 sequence: CSATGGWGRETQYF. The CDR3 nucleotides are TGCAGTGCTACGGGCGGGTGGGGCCGCGAGACCCAGTACTTC.